This T cell receptor (beta chain) was obtained from a study of T cell responses to AZD1222 COVID-19 vaccine. Trimming shortened V by 0 bases and J by 5 bases, and 8 bases separated the two germline ends. The CDR3 covers 13 residues. Germline V gene lookup returns CDR1 SGHNT and CDR2 YYREEE (reference sequence). TCRdb's copy holds only in-frame clones and misses some; the assay was immunoSEQ multiplex PCR. The sample shows roughly 150,000 clones, around 90% of them seen only once. J is TRBJ2-5 and V is TRBV5-4; D is undetermined. This TCR was sampled from an adult in good health. Specimen: peripheral blood, collected on day 0 of AZD1222 vaccination. This CDR3 reads CASSLEEGETQYF. In DNA, the CDR3 is TGTGCCAGCAGCTTGGAAGAAGGCGAGACCCAGTACTTC.